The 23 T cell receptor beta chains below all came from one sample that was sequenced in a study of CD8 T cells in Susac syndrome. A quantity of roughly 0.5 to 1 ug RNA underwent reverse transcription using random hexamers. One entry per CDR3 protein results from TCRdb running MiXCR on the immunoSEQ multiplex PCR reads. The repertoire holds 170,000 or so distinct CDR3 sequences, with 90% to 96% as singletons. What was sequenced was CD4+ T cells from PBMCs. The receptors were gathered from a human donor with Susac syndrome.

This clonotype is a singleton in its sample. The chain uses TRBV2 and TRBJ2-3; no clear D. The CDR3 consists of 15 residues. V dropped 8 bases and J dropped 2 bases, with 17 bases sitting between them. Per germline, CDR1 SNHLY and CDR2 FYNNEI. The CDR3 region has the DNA TGTGCCAGCTCCAAGGAGACATCGAACACAGATACGCAGTATTTT. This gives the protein CASSKETSNTDTQYF.

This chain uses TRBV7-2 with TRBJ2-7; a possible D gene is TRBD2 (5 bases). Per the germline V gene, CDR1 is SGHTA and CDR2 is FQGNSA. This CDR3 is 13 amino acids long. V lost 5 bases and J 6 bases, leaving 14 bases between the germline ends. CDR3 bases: TGTGCCAGCAGCCAATACCGGGGTGTCGAGCAGTACGTC. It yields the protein CASSQYRGVEQYV.

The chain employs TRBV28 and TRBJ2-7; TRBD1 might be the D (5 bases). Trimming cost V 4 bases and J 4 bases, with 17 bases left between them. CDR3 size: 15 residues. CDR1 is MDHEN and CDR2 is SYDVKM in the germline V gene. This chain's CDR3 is CASSSGQGFQYEQYF. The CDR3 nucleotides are TGTGCCAGCAGTTCAGGGCAAGGGTTTCAATACGAGCAGTACTTC.

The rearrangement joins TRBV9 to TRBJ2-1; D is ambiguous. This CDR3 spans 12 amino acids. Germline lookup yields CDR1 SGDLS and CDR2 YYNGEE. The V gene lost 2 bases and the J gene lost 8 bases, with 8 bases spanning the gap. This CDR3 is CASSVRRDEQFF. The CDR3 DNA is TGTGCCAGCAGCGTCAGGCGTGATGAGCAGTTCTTC.

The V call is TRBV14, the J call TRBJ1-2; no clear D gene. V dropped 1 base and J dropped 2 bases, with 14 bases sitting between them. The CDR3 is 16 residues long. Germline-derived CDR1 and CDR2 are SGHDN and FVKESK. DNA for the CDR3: TGTGCCAGCAGCCAAGGCGGCGGCGTCTTCAACTATGGCTACACCTTC. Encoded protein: CASSQGGGVFNYGYTF.

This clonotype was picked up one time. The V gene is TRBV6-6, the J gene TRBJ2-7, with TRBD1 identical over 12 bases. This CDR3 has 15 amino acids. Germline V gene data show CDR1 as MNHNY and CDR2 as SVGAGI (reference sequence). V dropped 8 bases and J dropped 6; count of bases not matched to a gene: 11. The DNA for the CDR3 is TGTGCCAGCGGATTACCGGGACAGGGGGCGCTCGAGCAGTACTTC. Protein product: CASGLPGQGALEQYF.

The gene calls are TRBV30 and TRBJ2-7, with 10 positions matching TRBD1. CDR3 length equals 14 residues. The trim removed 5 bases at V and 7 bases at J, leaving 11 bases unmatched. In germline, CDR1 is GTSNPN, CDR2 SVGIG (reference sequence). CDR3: CAWDRGRLEKEQYF. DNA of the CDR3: TGTGCCTGGGACAGGGGGCGCCTGGAGAAGGAGCAGTACTTC.

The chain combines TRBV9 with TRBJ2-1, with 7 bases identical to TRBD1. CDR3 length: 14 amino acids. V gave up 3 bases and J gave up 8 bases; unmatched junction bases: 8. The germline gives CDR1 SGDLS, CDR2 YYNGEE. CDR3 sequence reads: CASSAPGQPYEQFF. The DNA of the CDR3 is TGTGCCAGCAGCGCCCCGGGACAGCCCTATGAGCAGTTCTTC.

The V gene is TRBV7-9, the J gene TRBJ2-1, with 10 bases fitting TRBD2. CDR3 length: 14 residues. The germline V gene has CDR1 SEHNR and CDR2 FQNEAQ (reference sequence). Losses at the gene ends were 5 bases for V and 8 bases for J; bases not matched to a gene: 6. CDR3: CASSGGGLADEQFF. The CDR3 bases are TGTGCCAGCAGCGGGGGTGGACTAGCGGATGAGCAGTTCTTC.

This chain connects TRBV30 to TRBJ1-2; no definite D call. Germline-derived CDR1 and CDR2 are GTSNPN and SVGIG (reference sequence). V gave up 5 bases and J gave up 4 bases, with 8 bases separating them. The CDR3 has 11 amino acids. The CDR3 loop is CAWGPSYGYTF. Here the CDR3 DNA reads TGTGCCTGGGGGCCGAGCTATGGCTACACCTTC.

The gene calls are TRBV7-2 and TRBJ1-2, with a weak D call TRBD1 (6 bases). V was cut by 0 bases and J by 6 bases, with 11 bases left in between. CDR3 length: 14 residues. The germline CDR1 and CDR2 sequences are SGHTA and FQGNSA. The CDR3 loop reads CASSLARGGDGYTF. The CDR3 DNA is TGTGCCAGCAGCTTAGCGCGGGGGGGCGATGGCTACACCTTC.

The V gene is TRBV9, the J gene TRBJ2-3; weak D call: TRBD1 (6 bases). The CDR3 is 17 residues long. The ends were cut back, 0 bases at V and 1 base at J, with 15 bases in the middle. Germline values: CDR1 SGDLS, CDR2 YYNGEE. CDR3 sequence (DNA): TGTGCCAGCAGCGTAGCCCCTCAAGGACAGCGCACAGATACGCAGTATTTT. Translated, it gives CASSVAPQGQRTDTQYF.

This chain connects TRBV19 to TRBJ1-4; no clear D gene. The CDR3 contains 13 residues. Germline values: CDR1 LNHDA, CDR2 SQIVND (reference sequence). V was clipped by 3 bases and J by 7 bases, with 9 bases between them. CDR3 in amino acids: CASSMDASEKLFF. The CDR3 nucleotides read TGTGCCAGTAGTATGGACGCGAGTGAAAAACTGTTTTTT.

Written as DNA, the CDR3 is TGTGCCAGCAGCCAACTGGGCCCCTACGAGCAGTACTTC. This sequence encodes CASSQLGPYEQYF. This chain joins TRBV14 and TRBJ2-7, with D unclear. Trimming removed 2 bases from V and 2 bases from J, with 7 bases in between. CDR1 and CDR2 (germline): SGHDN, FVKESK. This CDR3 is 13 amino acids long.

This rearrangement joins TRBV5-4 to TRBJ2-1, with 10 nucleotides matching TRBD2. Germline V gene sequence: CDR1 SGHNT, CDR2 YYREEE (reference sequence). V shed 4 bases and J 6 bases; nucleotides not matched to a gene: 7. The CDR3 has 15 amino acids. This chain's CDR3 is CASSPSGSFGNEQFF. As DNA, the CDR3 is TGTGCCAGCAGCCCTAGCGGGAGTTTTGGCAATGAGCAGTTCTTC.

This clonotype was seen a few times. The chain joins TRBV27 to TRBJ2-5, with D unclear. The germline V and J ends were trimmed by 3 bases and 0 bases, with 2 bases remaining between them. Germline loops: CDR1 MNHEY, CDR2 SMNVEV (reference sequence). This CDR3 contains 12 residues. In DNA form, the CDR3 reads TGTGCCAGCAGTTTCAACCAAGAGACCCAGTACTTC. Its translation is CASSFNQETQYF.

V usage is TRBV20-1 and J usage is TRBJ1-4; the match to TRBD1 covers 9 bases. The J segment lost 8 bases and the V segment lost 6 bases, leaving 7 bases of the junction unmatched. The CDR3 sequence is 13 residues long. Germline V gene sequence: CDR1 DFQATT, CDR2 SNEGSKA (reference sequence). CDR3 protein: CSAKTGGREKLFF. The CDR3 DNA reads TGCAGTGCAAAAACAGGGGGCCGAGAAAAACTGTTTTTT.

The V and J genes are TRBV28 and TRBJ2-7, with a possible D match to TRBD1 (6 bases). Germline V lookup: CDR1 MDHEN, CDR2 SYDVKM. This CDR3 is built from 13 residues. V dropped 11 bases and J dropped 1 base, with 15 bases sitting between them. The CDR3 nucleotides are TGTGCCGCCTTGACAGGCCTGTCCTACGAGCAGTACTTC. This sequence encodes CAALTGLSYEQYF.

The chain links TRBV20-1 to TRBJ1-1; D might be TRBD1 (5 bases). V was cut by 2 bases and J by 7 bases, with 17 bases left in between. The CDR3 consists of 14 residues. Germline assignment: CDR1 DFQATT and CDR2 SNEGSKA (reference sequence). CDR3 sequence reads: CSARPGLAVGEAFF. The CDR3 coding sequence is TGCAGTGCTAGACCGGGGCTCGCGGTGGGTGAAGCTTTCTTT.

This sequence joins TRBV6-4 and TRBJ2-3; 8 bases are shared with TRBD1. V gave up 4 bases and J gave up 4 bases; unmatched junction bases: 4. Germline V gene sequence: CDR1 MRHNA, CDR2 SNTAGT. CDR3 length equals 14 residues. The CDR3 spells CASSAAGGADTQYF. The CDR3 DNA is TGTGCCAGCAGTGCTGCAGGGGGCGCAGATACGCAGTATTTT.

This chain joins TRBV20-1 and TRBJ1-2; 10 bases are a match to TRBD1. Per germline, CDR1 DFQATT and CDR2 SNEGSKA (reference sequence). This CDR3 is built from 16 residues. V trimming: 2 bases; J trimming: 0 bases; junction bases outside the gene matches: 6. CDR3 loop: CSARRGQGLPNYGYTF. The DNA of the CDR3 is TGCAGTGCTAGAAGGGGACAGGGGCTCCCTAACTATGGCTACACCTTC.

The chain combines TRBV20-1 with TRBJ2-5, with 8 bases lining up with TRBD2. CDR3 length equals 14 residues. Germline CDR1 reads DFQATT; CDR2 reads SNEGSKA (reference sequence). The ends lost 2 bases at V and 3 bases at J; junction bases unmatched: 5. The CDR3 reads CSARPGGPKETQYF. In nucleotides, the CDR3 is TGCAGTGCTAGACCGGGGGGGCCTAAAGAGACCCAGTACTTC.

The CDR3 DNA follows: TGTGCCAGCAGCCAACAGGGGGTAGCCAAAAACATTCAGTACTTC. Translation: CASSQQGVAKNIQYF. The chain recombines TRBV6-5 with TRBJ2-4; 8 nucleotides align to TRBD1. CDR3 size: 15 residues. Germline assignment: CDR1 MNHEY and CDR2 SVGAGI. After removal of 6 bases from V and 0 bases from J, the junction contained 4 bases not matched to a gene.